The 25 T cell receptor beta chains below all came from one sample that was sequenced in a study of blood T cells in healthy people across ages. It was with a sample-barcoded 5' primer and a J-beta primer mix that a second PCR of roughly 7 to 12 cycles was run. From the 5' RACE reads, TCRdb called clonotypes with MiXCR, one entry per CDR3 protein. The sample has about 580,000 distinct CDR3 sequences; around half are singletons. Sequencing was carried out using blood. The origin of the receptors is a man at least 80 years old in good health.

This clonotype has only one observation. V usage is TRBV6-1 and J usage is TRBJ2-3; D may be TRBD1 (6 bases). With 8 bases removed from V and 1 base from J, the gap between germline ends came to 13 bases. The CDR3 is 14 amino acids. Germline values: CDR1 MNHNS, CDR2 SASEGT. CDR3 bases: TGTGCCAGCGACAGGATTCGGGGCACAGATACGCAGTATTTT. The encoded protein is CASDRIRGTDTQYF.

A few counts support this clonotype. The chain couples TRBV7-2 to TRBJ1-2; 7 nucleotides match TRBD1. The germline V gene encodes CDR1 SGHTA and CDR2 FQGNSA. The V segment lost 3 bases and the J segment 2 bases; nucleotides outside the gene matches: 3. The CDR3 runs 14 residues. CDR3 amino acids: CASSFTGDNYGYTF. The CDR3 nucleotides are TGTGCCAGCAGCTTTACAGGGGACAACTATGGCTACACCTTC.

A few counts support this clonotype. A read error may be the cause here, since a much bigger clone is one base away. The chain has TRBV5-1 and TRBJ2-5; TRBD1 aligns across 10 bases. CDR1 SGHRS and CDR2 YFSETQ come from the germline V gene. J was trimmed by 11 bases and V by 0 bases; bases with no gene match: 16. This CDR3 region has 17 residues. The CDR3 DNA follows: TGCGCCAGCAGCTTGGGACTGACAGGGGGCGGCTACAATGAGCAGTACTTC. This gives the protein CASSLGLTGGGYNEQYF.

This clonotype has just one count. V usage is TRBV11-1 and J usage is TRBJ2-7; D uncertain. Looked up from germline, CDR1 is SGHAT and CDR2 is FQDESV (reference sequence). The CDR3 is 14 amino acids. The ends were cut back, 3 bases at V and 4 bases at J, with 13 bases in the middle. CDR3 amino acids: CASSFNGRRYEQYF. CDR3 bases: TGTGCCAGCAGCTTTAATGGTCGCAGGTACGAGCAGTACTTC.

This chain joins TRBV7-3 and TRBJ2-1, with TRBD2 identical over 14 bases. Germline CDR1 SGHTA, CDR2 FQGTGA. The CDR3 is made up of 15 amino acids. V lost 7 bases and J lost 8; bases outside the gene matches: 7. The chain's CDR3 is CASTRGLAGDYEQFF. CDR3 DNA: TGTGCCAGCACCCGGGGACTAGCGGGGGACTATGAGCAGTTCTTC.

This clonotype was counted between two and nine times. The V and J genes are TRBV10-3 and TRBJ2-3; TRBD1 aligns across 9 bases. CDR1 is ENHRY and CDR2 is SYGVKD in the germline V gene. The CDR3 consists of 19 residues. The V gene end was trimmed by 6 bases and the J gene end by 2 bases; junction bases not matched to a gene: 18. The CDR3 sequence: CAISRRTGDGGDNTDTQYF. The DNA for the CDR3 is TGTGCCATCAGCAGGAGGACAGGGGACGGCGGGGACAACACAGATACGCAGTATTTT.

About this clonotype itself: A much larger clone lies one base from this, so it may be a read error. This chain uses TRBV7-9 with TRBJ2-7, with TRBD2 identical over 8 bases. The V segment lost 11 bases and the J segment 7 bases; nucleotides outside the gene matches: 16. The CDR3 extends over 14 amino acids. Germline V gene sequence: CDR1 SEHNR, CDR2 FQNEAQ (reference sequence). CDR3 loop: CAGGGRTTYNEQYF. CDR3 in DNA: TGTGCCGGTGGCGGGAGGACTACCTACAATGAGCAGTACTTC.

This chain joins TRBV10-3 and TRBJ1-4; D gene ambiguous. CDR1 ENHRY and CDR2 SYGVKD come from the germline V gene. The CDR3 runs to 14 residues. V was pared by 2 bases and J by 4 bases, with 8 bases between. The CDR3 DNA follows: TGTGCCATCAGTGAGGGACGGGATAATGAAAAACTGTTTTTT. This gives the protein CAISEGRDNEKLFF.

This clonotype was counted a few times. The CDR3 sequence: CASSPQTGTYTF. CDR3 coding DNA: TGTGCCAGCAGTCCTCAGACAGGGACCTACACCTTC. V and J are TRBV27 and TRBJ1-2, with 7 bases fitting TRBD1. Germline trimming cut 5 bases from V and 10 bases from J; bases unmatched to any gene: 7. Germline CDR1 is MNHEY and CDR2 is SMNVEV (reference sequence). The CDR3 has 12 amino acids.

V usage is TRBV18 and J usage is TRBJ1-2, with D unresolved. The V gene's germline CDR1 is KGHSH and CDR2 LQKENI. This CDR3 has 15 amino acids. V was shortened by 3 bases and J by 4 bases, with 15 bases between the two germline ends. CDR3 DNA sequence: TGTGCCAGCTCACCGGTCGACGCCGGCAGCTATGGCTACACCTTC. Translated: CASSPVDAGSYGYTF.

This clonotype occurred a few times. The rearrangement links TRBV25-1 to TRBJ1-2, with D possibly being TRBD1 (5 bases). V was pared by 7 bases and J by 4 bases, with 13 bases between. This CDR3 is 13 amino acids long. Germline lookup yields CDR1 MGHDK and CDR2 SYGVNS. CDR3: CASKPQGTYGYTF. CDR3 sequence (DNA): TGTGCCAGCAAACCTCAGGGAACCTATGGCTACACCTTC.

This chain joins TRBV6-5 and TRBJ1-3; D call uncertain. The germline V gene encodes CDR1 MNHEY and CDR2 SVGAGI. This CDR3 is built from 15 residues. The V end was cut by 2 bases, the J end by 7 bases, with 15 bases between. This chain's CDR3 is CASSYNNDPVNTIYF. CDR3 sequence (DNA): TGTGCCAGCAGTTACAACAACGACCCGGTCAACACCATATATTTT.

V gene TRBV20-1 combines with J gene TRBJ2-1; TRBD1 matches at 10 bases. The junction had 6 bases not matched to a gene; V was cut back by 0 bases and J by 4 bases. CDR3 length: 16 residues. Per the germline V gene, CDR1 is DFQATT and CDR2 is SNEGSKA (reference sequence). CDR3 bases: TGCAGTGCTAGAGATTCCGGGACAGGGGATTACAATGAGCAGTTCTTC. Its protein is CSARDSGTGDYNEQFF.

The V call is TRBV20-1, the J call TRBJ2-1; 7 bases are a match to TRBD2. With V trimmed by 6 bases and J by 4 bases, 12 bases remained unmatched. The CDR3 spans 15 residues. From germline, CDR1 is DFQATT and CDR2 SNEGSKA (reference sequence). In DNA form, the CDR3 reads TGCAGTGCCGGAGGGCGCGGGAGCGAGTACAATGAGCAGTTCTTC. This encodes CSAGGRGSEYNEQFF.

This clonotype is a singleton in its sample. This could be a read error, since a much larger clone is one nucleotide away. The genes are TRBV6-6 and TRBJ2-5; TRBD2 is a possible D gene (6 bases). CDR1 and CDR2 (germline): MNHNY, SVGAGI (reference sequence). Trimming stripped 1 base from V and 11 bases from J, with 23 bases between. This CDR3 contains 16 residues. CDR3 in DNA: TGTGCCAGCAGTTACTGGTCCGGGCCCACGGGGGATGAGCAGTACTTC. Its translation: CASSYWSGPTGDEQYF.

This clonotype has a single count. At one end, the junction sequence differs from germline, possibly due to a read error. The J gene is TRBJ2-3, the V gene TRBV20-1; 13 nucleotides match TRBD2. Looked up from germline, CDR1 is DFQATT and CDR2 is SNEGSKA (reference sequence). This CDR3 is 16 amino acids long. This CDR3 is CSARARLAGGTDTQYF. CDR3 nucleotide sequence: TGCAGTGCTAGAGCTAGACTAGCGGGGGGCACAGATACACAGTATTTT.

This clonotype was seen a single time. The chain joins TRBV29-1 to TRBJ2-7; 8 bases map to TRBD1. The CDR3 has 14 amino acids. Per the germline V gene, CDR1 is SQVTM and CDR2 is ANQGSEA. The V gene end was trimmed by 4 bases and the J gene end by 2 bases; junction bases not matched to a gene: 7. The chain's CDR3 is CSVGSRGQAYEQYF. CDR3 DNA sequence: TGCAGCGTTGGGTCTCGGGGACAGGCCTACGAGCAGTACTTC.

The chain links TRBV12-3 or TRBV12-4 to TRBJ2-2; D is undetermined. Trimming cost V 5 bases and J 6 bases, with 7 bases left between them. The CDR3 runs 12 residues. CDR3 protein: CASSMVAGELFF. The CDR3 DNA reads as TGTGCCAGCAGTATGGTCGCCGGGGAGCTGTTTTTT.

The chain carries TRBV20-1 and TRBJ2-3, with D perhaps matching TRBD1 or TRBD2 (5 bases each). The CDR3 contains 13 residues. Germline CDR1 and CDR2: DFQATT and SNEGSKA (reference sequence). Trimming removed 0 bases from V and 5 bases from J, with 9 bases in between. As DNA, the CDR3 is TGCAGTGCTAGAGATGGGGGACGAGATACGCAGTATTTT. This encodes CSARDGGRDTQYF.

This chain uses TRBV2 with TRBJ2-2; TRBD2 matches 8 bases. The CDR3 sequence is 15 residues long. Germline V gives CDR1 SNHLY, CDR2 FYNNEI. The V and J ends lost 1 base and 13 bases, in that order; junction bases with no gene match: 11. The CDR3 spells CASSEDGGGDRRLFF. DNA of the CDR3: TGTGCCAGCAGTGAAGACGGGGGGGGAGACAGGAGGCTGTTTTTT.

The table lists this clonotype with a few counts. This sequence joins TRBV6-5 and TRBJ2-5, with D unclear. This CDR3 comprises 14 residues. The germline gives CDR1 MNHEY, CDR2 SVGAGI. The V gene lost 6 bases and the J gene lost 5 bases, with 16 bases spanning the gap. The CDR3 DNA follows: TGTGCCAGCAGACGACCGGGCTCCGGGGAGACCCAGTACTTC. Translated: CASRRPGSGETQYF.

The chain has TRBV7-2 and TRBJ2-7; 8 bases map to TRBD2. The J segment lost 1 base and the V segment lost 4 bases, leaving 12 bases of the junction unmatched. Germline CDR1 and CDR2: SGHTA and FQGNSA. There are 17 residues in the CDR3. The CDR3 nucleotides are TGTGCCAGCAGCTCCCAACCGGGGTCGGGGGGGTCCTACGAGCAGTACTTC. It translates to CASSSQPGSGGSYEQYF.

This rearrangement joins TRBV7-9 to TRBJ2-1; TRBD2 might be the D (7 bases). The germline V and J ends were trimmed by 4 bases and 8 bases, with 15 bases remaining between them. Germline CDR1 SEHNR, CDR2 FQNEAQ (reference sequence). The CDR3 contains 14 residues. The CDR3 DNA sequence: TGTGCCAGCAGCTGGGGGGGGGGACAACATGAGCAGTTCTTC. Translation: CASSWGGGQHEQFF.

The chain joins TRBV6-2 or TRBV6-3 to TRBJ2-6, with TRBD1 matching 7 bases. The CDR3 consists of 19 residues. Germline loops: CDR1 MNHEY, CDR2 SVGEGT. The ends lost 5 bases at V and 0 bases at J; junction bases unmatched: 13. The CDR3 DNA sequence: TGTGCCAGCAGTCCGCAGGGCCGGACAGGAATCTCTGGGGCCAACGTCCTGACTTTC. Its translation is CASSPQGRTGISGANVLTF.

This clonotype was observed a handful of times. The chain recombines TRBV20-1 with TRBJ1-1, with 9 bases lining up with TRBD1. Germline V CDR1 and CDR2: DFQATT, SNEGSKA (reference sequence). The CDR3 has 12 residues. Trimming cost V 4 bases and J 10 bases; bases outside gene matches: 7. The chain's CDR3 is CSANEQGARAFF. CDR3 bases: TGCAGTGCTAACGAACAGGGGGCCAGAGCTTTCTTT.